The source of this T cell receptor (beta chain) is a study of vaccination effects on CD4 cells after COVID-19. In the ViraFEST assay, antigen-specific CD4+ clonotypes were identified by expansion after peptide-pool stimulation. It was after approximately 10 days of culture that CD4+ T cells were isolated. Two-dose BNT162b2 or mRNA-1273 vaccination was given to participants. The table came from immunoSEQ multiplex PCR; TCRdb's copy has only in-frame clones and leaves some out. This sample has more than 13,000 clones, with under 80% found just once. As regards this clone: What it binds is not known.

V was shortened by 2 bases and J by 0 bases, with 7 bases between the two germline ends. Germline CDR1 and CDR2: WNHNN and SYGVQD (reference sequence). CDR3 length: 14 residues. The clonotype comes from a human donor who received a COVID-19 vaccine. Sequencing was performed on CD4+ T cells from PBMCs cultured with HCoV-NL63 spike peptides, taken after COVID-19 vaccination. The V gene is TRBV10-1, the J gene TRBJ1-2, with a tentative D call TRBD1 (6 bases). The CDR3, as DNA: TGCGCCAGCAGTGAGGGGGGCTCTAACTATGGCTACACCTTC. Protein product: CASSEGGSNYGYTF.